Sequencing of this T cell receptor (beta chain) was carried out in a study of neurological immune-mediated disorders (dated by TCRdb to between 2018 and 2020). As for the study more broadly: Among the 34 multiple sclerosis patients, relapsing-remitting MS accounted for some 30 and secondary progressive MS accounted for 3. The study compared peripheral blood TCR-beta repertoires of HTLV-I-associated myelopathy (HAM/TSP) patients, multiple sclerosis patients and healthy controls using UMI-based sequencing. Of the roughly 71 subjects in the cohort, about 14 were HAM/TSP patients, roughly 35 were multiple sclerosis patients, and about 20 were healthy controls. Alongside PBMC samples, the set of more than 80 TCR-beta libraries contained longitudinal samples, technical triplicates, and paired CD4+ and CD8+ T-cell subsets that had been sorted. What the authors observed across the whole study: Across subjects, expanded clones never shared an identical CDR3 amino acid sequence, which suggests that the TCR-beta repertoires in every group were private. In a phylogenetic analysis, the repertoires of 18 out of 34 MS patients fell into a single cluster of related CDR3 sequences, pointing to a possible signature at the repertoire level. The highest TCR clonal expansion was observed in HAM/TSP patients, whereas the lowest was observed in MS patients, even when compared with healthy controls. The MS cluster was not associated with any clinical or MRI features, and the authors stated that larger cohorts are needed.

On this clonotype itself: It lacks a known antigen. Qualities for individual bases were not recorded, and no much larger clone is one base off.

To synthesize cDNA, template-switch 5'RACE was performed with a primer carrying a 10-nucleotide random unique molecular identifier so that each TCR transcript was tagged. Over 180 million TCR-beta sequences, covering 15-18 subjects, were produced in each sequencing run. The RNeasy kit was used for extraction of total RNA. The KAPA Real-time Library Amplification kit was used to amplify TCR-beta VDJ regions with primers for the TCR constant region and the 5'RACE anchor. A first PCR added sample indexes and Illumina adaptors, after which a second PCR increased the library yield. After purification with Ampure beads, the TCR product of roughly 650 bp was size-selected on a 2% E-gel SizeSelection system. Before pooling, library quality was checked on a Bioanalyzer, concentration was measured with Qubit, and libraries were quantified with the Kapa Library Quantification kit. Paired-end 2 x 150 bp sequencing of the libraries was performed on an Illumina HiSeq 2500. To increase sequence diversity, 25-30% phiX was spiked into each library pool. The authors processed their data as follows. The quality-filtered reads were processed with the UMI-based MiGEC pipeline, whose error correction step removed more than 85% of the raw TCR sequences. VDJ genes were aligned to IMGT germline references, and each clonotype was defined by a unique CDR3 amino acid sequence together with V-J genes. VDJtools evaluated clonal expansion, Shannon diversity and CDR3 relatedness (CalcPairwiseDistances, ClusterSamples); CLCbio workbench built phylogenetic trees. Clones with at least 8 unique UMIs were defined as expanded, with this threshold being based on coefficient-of-variation modelling across technical triplicates. TCRdb took the public reads, trimmed them with fastp at Q25, ran MiXCR for clone calling and kept in-frame beta chains. One record per CDR3 amino acid sequence lists the most common genes and DNA. The authors' filters were not applied to this entry. The sample yields more than 45,000 distinct CDR3 sequences; roughly 4.3% were counted once. Together, the top ten hold 2.5% to 3.5% of the sample.

Unsorted PBMC libraries were generated from 2 million PBMCs stored in RNAlater at -80 °C until RNA extraction. Multiple sclerosis patients were enrolled in a US clinical protocol under which disease progression was evaluated by magnetic resonance imaging. PBMCs were separated from peripheral blood using Ficoll-Hypaque density gradient centrifugation and then cryopreserved in liquid nitrogen. CDR1 is given as SGHTA and CDR2 as FQGNSA, both from the germline V gene. V lost 7 bases and J lost 8 bases; the stretch between them is 21 bases long. The CDR3 spans 15 residues, from the cysteine through the phenylalanine. Only the CDR3 DNA is retained, 45 bases long and in frame from the first base.

The sequenced sample was PBMCs. The clonotype was recovered from a man aged 50 to 59 with multiple sclerosis. The chain was built from TRBV7-2 and TRBJ2-4; the D gene is possibly TRBD1 or TRBD2, each agreeing over 5 bases. The CDR3 region reads CASKLWGKKKDIQYF. The DNA reads TGTGCCAGCAAACTATGGGGGAAAAAAAAGGACATTCAGTACTTC.